This is a list of T cell receptor beta chains from one sample in a study of T cell clonotyping in hematopoietic cell transplantation. The method was immunoSEQ multiplex PCR; TCRdb's version includes in-frame clones alone and lacks a portion of them. The sample yields some 11,000 clones, just over 45% seen once. The sample in question was PBMCs, obtained 30 days after allogeneic stem cell transplant. The receptors were sampled from a male patient aged 45-60 years who had an allogeneic stem cell transplant from an unrelated donor, so the T cells may come from the graft donor. Some clones in this sample may be carry-over from other donors' samples. Both conserved end residues are part of each CDR3. D genes are given only for firm matches. Part of the rows lack a size; the others show once, few, many or a class for expanded clones.

few	TRBV30	TRBD2	TRBJ2-3	TGTGCCTGGGGGGCTAGCGGGGGAGATACGCAGTATTTT	CAWGASGGDTQYF
few	TRBV5-1	.	TRBJ1-2	TGCGCCAGCAGCGGGTGGGAGGGGGGCTACACCTTC	CASSGWEGGYTF
.	TRBV30	.	TRBJ1-5	TGTGCCTGGAGTTTTGCGGGGGACCAGCCCCAGCATTTT	CAWSFAGDQPQHF
.	TRBV30	.	TRBJ2-7	TGTGCCTGGAGTCCACAGGCGAACGAGCAGTACTTC	CAWSPQANEQYF
.	TRBV19	.	TRBJ2-3	TGTGCCAGTAGTATCGGGGAGGTGACCGCAGATACGCAGTATTTT	CASSIGEVTADTQYF
once	TRBV6-5	.	TRBJ2-7	TGTGCCAGCAGTTTCGAGGGAACTTCTGCCTACGAGCAGTACTTC	CASSFEGTSAYEQYF
.	TRBV15	.	TRBJ2-5	TGTGCCACCAGCAGAAGAGGACGGGGTCGCGGGGAGACCCAGTACTTC	CATSRRGRGRGETQYF
.	TRBV5-6	TRBD1	TRBJ2-2	TGTGCCAGCAGCTTGGGTGACAGGGGACGCGGGGAGCTGTTTTTT	CASSLGDRGRGELFF
few	TRBV25-1	.	TRBJ2-1	TGTGCCAGCAGTGCAGCAGGGAAATTCCGGTTCTTGGATGAGCAGTTCTTC	CASSAAGKFRFLDEQFF
few	TRBV7-9	.	TRBJ2-7	TGTGCCAGCAGCGGGGGACTGCAGCAGTACTTC	CASSGGLQQYF
.	TRBV30	.	TRBJ1-4	TGTGCCTGGAGTGGCCAGATAGCAACTAATGAAAAACTGTTTTTT	CAWSGQIATNEKLFF
.	TRBV6-5	TRBD1	TRBJ1-5	TGTGCCAGCAGTTACTCTCAGGGGGCTGGGCAGCCCCAGCATTTT	CASSYSQGAGQPQHF
few	TRBV5-6	.	TRBJ1-2	TGTGCCAGCAGTCCCAGTTACGACTATGGCTACACCTTC	CASSPSYDYGYTF
.	TRBV6-6	.	TRBJ1-3	TGTGCCACTACGTGGGGCCTCGGGAACACCATATATTTT	CATTWGLGNTIYF
.	TRBV6-1	.	TRBJ2-7	TGTGCCAGCAGTGAAGCGCTTCGGTACGAGCAGTACTTC	CASSEALRYEQYF
.	TRBV6-5	.	TRBJ1-1	TGTGCCAGCAGCTCGAGGCATCAGGGTATCACTGAAGCTTTCTTT	CASSSRHQGITEAFF
.	TRBV4-1	.	TRBJ2-5	TGCGCCAGCAGCCAAGTCCCGGTCGGAGAGACCCAGTACTTC	CASSQVPVGETQYF
few	TRBV30	.	TRBJ2-7	TGTGCCTGGACGGCGGACTCCTACGAGCAGTACTTC	CAWTADSYEQYF
.	TRBV6-1	.	TRBJ2-2	TGTGCCAGCAACTATTACACCGGGGAGCTGTTTTTT	CASNYYTGELFF
few	TRBV4-1	.	TRBJ1-5	TGCGCCAGCAGCTATCGGAGCAATCAGCCCCAGCATTTT	CASSYRSNQPQHF